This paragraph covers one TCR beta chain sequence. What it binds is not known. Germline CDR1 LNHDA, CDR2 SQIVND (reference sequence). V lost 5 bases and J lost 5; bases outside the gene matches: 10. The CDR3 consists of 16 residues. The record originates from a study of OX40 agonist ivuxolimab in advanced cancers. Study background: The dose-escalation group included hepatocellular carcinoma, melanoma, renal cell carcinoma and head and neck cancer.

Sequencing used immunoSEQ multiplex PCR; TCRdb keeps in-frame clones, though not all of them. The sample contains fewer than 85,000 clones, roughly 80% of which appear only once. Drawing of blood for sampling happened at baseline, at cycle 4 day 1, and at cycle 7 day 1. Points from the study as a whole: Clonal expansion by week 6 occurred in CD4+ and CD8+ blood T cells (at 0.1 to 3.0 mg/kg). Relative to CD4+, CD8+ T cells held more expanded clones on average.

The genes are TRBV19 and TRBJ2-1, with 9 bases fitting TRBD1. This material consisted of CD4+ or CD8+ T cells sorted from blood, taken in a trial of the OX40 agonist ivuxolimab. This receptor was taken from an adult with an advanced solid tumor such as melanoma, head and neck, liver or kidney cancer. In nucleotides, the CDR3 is TGTGCCAGTAGTGTAAAGGGGACAGGGCGGGACAATGAGCAGTTCTTC. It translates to CASSVKGTGRDNEQFF.